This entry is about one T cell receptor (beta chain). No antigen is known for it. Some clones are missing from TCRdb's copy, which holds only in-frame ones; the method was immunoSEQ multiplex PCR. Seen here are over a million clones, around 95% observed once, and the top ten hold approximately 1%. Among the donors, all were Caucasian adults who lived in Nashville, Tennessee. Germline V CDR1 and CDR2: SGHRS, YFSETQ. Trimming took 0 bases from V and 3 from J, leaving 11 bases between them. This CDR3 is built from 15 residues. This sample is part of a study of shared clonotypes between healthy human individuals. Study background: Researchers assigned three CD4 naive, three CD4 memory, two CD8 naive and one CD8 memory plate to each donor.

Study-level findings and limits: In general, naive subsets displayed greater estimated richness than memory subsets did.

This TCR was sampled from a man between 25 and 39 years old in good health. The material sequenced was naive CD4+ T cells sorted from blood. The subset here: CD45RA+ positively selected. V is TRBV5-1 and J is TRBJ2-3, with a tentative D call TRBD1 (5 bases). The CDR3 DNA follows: TGCGCCAGCAGCTTGGTGGCAGGGTTAACAGATACGCAGTATTTT. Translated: CASSLVAGLTDTQYF.